One sample yielded the 5 T cell receptor beta chains listed below, sequenced in a study of cytomegalovirus exposure and HLA in healthy donors. In the PCR, 60 Vbeta and 13 Jbeta primers were used. TCRdb keeps only in-frame clones here, not all; method: immunoSEQ multiplex PCR. Of 90,000 to 130,000 clones listed, just under 70% were seen once; the top ten hold roughly 8.4%. Sequenced sample: PBMCs. Receptors were obtained from a man aged 25 to 40 in good health and CMV-seropositive.

The V gene is TRBV7-9, the J gene TRBJ1-5; D gene uncertain. Germline CDR1 is SEHNR and CDR2 is FQNEAQ (reference sequence). V was shortened by 1 base and J by 6 bases, with 7 bases between the two germline ends. The CDR3 sequence is 13 residues long. The CDR3: CASSLEESQPQHF. The CDR3 DNA is TGTGCCAGCAGCTTAGAAGAGAGTCAGCCCCAGCATTTT.

This chain links TRBV13 with TRBJ2-1; TRBD2 agrees at 15 bases. V shed 5 bases, J shed 0 bases, and the junction held 11 bases outside the gene matches. Germline V CDR1 and CDR2: PRHDT, FYEKMQ (reference sequence). CDR3 size: 20 residues. The CDR3 sequence: CASSARTSGRAGSSYNEQFF. The CDR3 region has the DNA TGTGCCAGCAGCGCCCGGACTAGCGGGAGGGCCGGGAGCTCCTACAATGAGCAGTTCTTC.

The chain combines TRBV11-3 with TRBJ1-2, with 8 nucleotides matching TRBD1. Germline trimming cut 5 bases from V and 4 bases from J; bases unmatched to any gene: 3. CDR3 length: 13 amino acids. Germline V gives CDR1 SGHNT, CDR2 YENEEA. The CDR3 nucleotides are TGTGCCAGCAGCCCAACAGGGGGCTATGGCTACACCTTC. Residues: CASSPTGGYGYTF. The complete variable domain, with remaining parts taken from reference TRBV11-3 and TRBJ1-2, reads EAGVVQSPRYKIIEKKQPVAFWCNPISGHNTLYWYLQNLGQGPELLIRYENEEAVDDSQLPKDRFSAERLKGVDSTLKIQPAELGDSAVYLCASSPTGGYGYTFGSGTRLTVV.

The chain combines TRBV10-3 with TRBJ2-3, with 7 bases fitting TRBD2. CDR1 is ENHRY and CDR2 is SYGVKD in the germline V gene. The CDR3 consists of 15 residues. Trimming cost V 3 bases and J 0 bases; bases outside gene matches: 3. The CDR3 DNA reads TGTGCCATCAGTGACGGCGGGAGTAGCACAGATACGCAGTATTTT. Translated: CAISDGGSSTDTQYF.

This clone was seen a handful of times. This chain connects TRBV6-6 to TRBJ2-1; D perhaps matches TRBD2 (7 bases). Germline-derived CDR1 and CDR2 are MNHNY and SVGAGI (reference sequence). V lost 6 bases to trimming and J lost 5 bases, with 20 bases between them. There are 16 residues in the CDR3. The CDR3 coding sequence is TGTGCCAGCAGGGACGGGGGGCGCTACAGGGACAATGAGCAGTTCTTC. Translated: CASRDGGRYRDNEQFF.